Included here is one T cell receptor beta chain sequence, with context. The PCR was carried out with 60 Vbeta primers and 13 Jbeta primers. The protocol was immunoSEQ multiplex PCR, while the TCRdb copy is restricted to in-frame clones and leaves out a portion. The table has roughly 280,000 clones, roughly two thirds seen once; the top ten hold under 3%. CDR3 size: 16 residues. CDR1 is SGHNT, CDR2 YYREEE, per germline (reference sequence). The junction had 5 bases not matched to a gene; V was cut back by 0 bases and J by 2 bases. This entry belongs to a study of cytomegalovirus exposure and HLA in healthy donors.

The sequence was collected from a female donor in good health and CMV-seronegative. V and J are TRBV5-4 and TRBJ2-1, with 7 bases lining up with TRBD2. Sequencing was performed on PBMCs. CDR3 sequence reads: CASSLAGGGTYNEQFF. The CDR3, as DNA: TGTGCCAGCAGCTTGGCGGGGGGTGGTACCTACAATGAGCAGTTCTTC.